Listed here are 17 T cell receptor beta chains from one sample, sequenced in a study of blood T cells in healthy people across ages. A sample-barcoded 5' primer and a J-beta primer mix were used in a second PCR of about 7 to 12 cycles. One entry per CDR3 protein results from TCRdb running MiXCR on the 5' RACE reads. Here the sample spans hundreds of thousands of distinct CDR3 sequences, roughly 44% being singletons. The sequenced sample consisted of blood. All receptors come from a man in his 60s in good health.

This clonotype has a handful of counts. The chain joins TRBV7-2 to TRBJ2-7; 7 positions agree with TRBD1. The V segment lost 5 bases and the J segment 4 bases; nucleotides outside the gene matches: 11. Germline CDR1 SGHTA, CDR2 FQGNSA. This CDR3 has 15 amino acids. The CDR3 DNA reads as TGTGCCAGCAGCCAAGAAGCACAGGGGATTTACGAGCAGTACTTC. Translated, it gives CASSQEAQGIYEQYF.

The table lists this clonotype with a few counts. CDR3 coding DNA: TGTGCCAGCAGCCCCAATCGACAGGGCGCCGGAGAGACCCAGTACTTC. Residues: CASSPNRQGAGETQYF. The rearrangement joins TRBV2 to TRBJ2-5, with 7 positions matching TRBD1. CDR1 and CDR2 from the germline V gene are SNHLY and FYNNEI. The CDR3 runs 16 residues. J gave up 4 bases and V 6 bases, and 14 bases lay outside the gene matches.

This clonotype was seen a few times. The chain links TRBV6-1 to TRBJ2-5; D call uncertain. Germline V CDR1 and CDR2: MNHNS, SASEGT. This CDR3 comprises 13 residues. Trimming stripped 3 bases from V and 5 bases from J, with 10 bases between. The CDR3 sequence: CASSETPLETQYF. CDR3 nucleotide sequence: TGTGCCAGCAGTGAGACCCCGTTGGAGACCCAGTACTTC.

The V and J genes are TRBV30 and TRBJ1-1; no firm D call. V lost 7 bases, J lost 4 bases, and 10 bases lay in between. From germline, CDR1 is GTSNPN and CDR2 SVGIG (reference sequence). This CDR3 spans 11 amino acids. The chain's CDR3 is CASEGATEAFF. The CDR3 region has the DNA TGTGCCTCAGAGGGAGCCACTGAAGCTTTCTTT.

J is TRBJ2-2 and V is TRBV7-9, with 8 bases identical to TRBD2. The germline CDR1 and CDR2 sequences are SEHNR and FQNEAQ (reference sequence). The length of the CDR3 is 15 residues. With 3 bases clipped from V and 5 bases from J, the junction kept 5 bases outside the gene matches. The CDR3 sequence is CASSLATSGTGELFF. The CDR3 bases are TGTGCCAGCAGCTTGGCTACTAGCGGTACCGGGGAGCTGTTTTTT.

The chain couples TRBV27 to TRBJ1-5; D is unclear. This CDR3 contains 13 residues. The germline CDR1 and CDR2 sequences are MNHEY and SMNVEV (reference sequence). Trimming pared 4 bases from V and 5 bases from J, leaving 9 bases between. Here the CDR3 DNA reads TGTGCCAGCAGTTCCCTGGGCTATCAGCCCCAGCATTTT. Translation gives CASSSLGYQPQHF.

This clonotype was seen a few times. The gene calls are TRBV7-2 and TRBJ2-7, with D hard to call. CDR3 length: 12 residues. Per germline, CDR1 SGHTA and CDR2 FQGNSA. The germline V and J ends were trimmed by 1 base and 4 bases, with 5 bases remaining between them. CDR3 sequence: CASSLGEYEQYF. For the CDR3, the DNA is TGTGCCAGCAGCTTAGGCGAATACGAGCAGTACTTC.

This clonotype is a singleton in its sample. The gene calls are TRBV6-5 and TRBJ2-5; D is possibly TRBD2 (7 bases). The J call is doubtful: the DNA matches TRBJ2-7 better. CDR1 and CDR2 (germline): MNHEY, SVGAGI. CDR3 size: 15 residues. In DNA form, the CDR3 reads TGTGCCAGCAGTTACATCGGGGGGCCCCCCTACGAGCAGTACTTC. It is translated as CASSYIGGPPYEQYF.

Only a few counts were recorded for this clonotype. The V and J genes are TRBV7-2 and TRBJ2-7; perhaps D is TRBD1 or TRBD2 (5 bases each). V shed 0 bases and J shed 2 bases, with 14 bases lying between them. From germline, CDR1 is SGHTA and CDR2 FQGNSA. The CDR3 is 16 residues long. The CDR3 DNA sequence: TGTGCCAGCAGCTTAGCGCCCGGACTGGGGCCCTACGAGCAGTACTTC. This codes for CASSLAPGLGPYEQYF.

This clonotype was detected ten times or more. A read error may account for a junction end that differs from germline. The rearrangement joins TRBV5-1 to TRBJ2-5; D unresolved. In germline, CDR1 is SGHRS, CDR2 YFSETQ. The CDR3 length is 13 residues. CDR3 sequence: CASSLVSQETQYF. CDR3 nucleotide sequence: TGTGCCAGCAGCTTAGTTTCCCAAGAGACCCAGTACTTC.

V usage is TRBV20-1 and J usage is TRBJ1-6; D perhaps matches TRBD1 (6 bases). This CDR3 region has 14 residues. Germline CDR1 and CDR2: DFQATT and SNEGSKA (reference sequence). V lost 5 bases to trimming and J lost 13 bases, with 21 bases between them. The CDR3 DNA follows: TGCAGTGCTCCCAGCGGGGGGCCGTGGCCGCCCCTCCACTTT. Encoded protein: CSAPSGGPWPPLHF.

J is TRBJ2-2 and V is TRBV6-5, with 7 positions matching TRBD2. V was clipped by 7 bases and J by 0 bases; unmatched bases: 5. The CDR3 is 15 amino acids. Germline V lookup: CDR1 MNHEY, CDR2 SVGAGI. The DNA for the CDR3 is TGTGCCAGCACCGCTGCGGGGGCGAACACCGGGGAGCTGTTTTTT. As protein: CASTAAGANTGELFF.

The chain couples TRBV12-5 to TRBJ2-7; a weak D match, TRBD2 (6 bases). The V gene's germline CDR1 is LGHNT and CDR2 FRNRAP. This CDR3 has 13 residues. Trimming cost V 7 bases and J 2 bases, with 12 bases left between them. The CDR3 DNA reads as TGTGCTAGTGCTTGGGACTTGACCTACGAGCAGTACTTC. It yields the protein CASAWDLTYEQYF.

This chain connects TRBV14 to TRBJ1-1, with 8 bases lining up with TRBD1. V lost 2 bases and J lost 0; bases outside the gene matches: 5. Per germline, CDR1 SGHDN and CDR2 FVKESK. The CDR3 length is 16 residues. The CDR3 loop reads CASSQLPDRVNTEAFF. The DNA of the CDR3 is TGTGCCAGCAGCCAACTCCCGGACAGGGTGAACACTGAAGCTTTCTTT.

The rearrangement uses TRBV12-3 or TRBV12-4 and TRBJ1-5; maybe TRBD1 (5 bases). CDR3 length: 14 amino acids. The germline V and J ends were trimmed by 3 bases and 3 bases, with 9 bases remaining between them. CDR3 DNA sequence: TGTGCCAGCAGTTTGGGAGGGACCAATCAGCCCCAGCATTTT. Translated: CASSLGGTNQPQHF.

The chain employs TRBV5-1 and TRBJ2-1, with 13 positions matching TRBD2. V dropped 4 bases and J dropped 6; count of bases not matched to a gene: 4. There are 15 residues in the CDR3. The germline V gene has CDR1 SGHRS and CDR2 YFSETQ. Here the CDR3 reads CASSQTSGRLNEQFF. The DNA for the CDR3 is TGCGCCAGCAGCCAGACTAGCGGGAGGCTCAATGAGCAGTTCTTC.

The rearrangement links TRBV3-1 to TRBJ1-5; no definite D call. The length of the CDR3 is 13 residues. Per germline, CDR1 LGHDT and CDR2 YNNKEL (reference sequence). Trimming stripped 0 bases from V and 6 bases from J, with 6 bases between. Written as DNA, the CDR3 is TGTGCCAGCAGCCAAGAGGTTTTTCAGCCCCAGCATTTT. Amino acids: CASSQEVFQPQHF. Supplemented by reference TRBV3-1 and TRBJ1-5, the full variable domain reads DTAVSQTPKYLVTQMGNDKSIKCEQNLGHDTMYWYKQDSKKFLKIMFSYNNKELIINETVPNRFSPKSPDKAHLNLHINSLELGDSAVYFCASSQEVFQPQHFGDGTRLSIL.